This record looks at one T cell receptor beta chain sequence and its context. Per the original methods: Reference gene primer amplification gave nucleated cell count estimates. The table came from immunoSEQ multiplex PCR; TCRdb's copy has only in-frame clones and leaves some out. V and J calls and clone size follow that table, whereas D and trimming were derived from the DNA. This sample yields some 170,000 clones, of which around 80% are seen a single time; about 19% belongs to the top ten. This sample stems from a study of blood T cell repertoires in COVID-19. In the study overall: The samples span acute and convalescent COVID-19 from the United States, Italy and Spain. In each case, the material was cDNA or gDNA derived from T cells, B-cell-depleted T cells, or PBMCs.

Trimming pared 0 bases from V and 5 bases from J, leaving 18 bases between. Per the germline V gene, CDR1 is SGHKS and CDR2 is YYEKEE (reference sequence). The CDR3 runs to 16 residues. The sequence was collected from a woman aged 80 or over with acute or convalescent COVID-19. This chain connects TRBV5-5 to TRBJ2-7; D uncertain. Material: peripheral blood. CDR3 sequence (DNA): TGTGCCAGCAGCTTGGGAGGAAGAGGTAGGATAAACGAGCAGTACTTC. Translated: CASSLGGRGRINEQYF.